This T cell receptor beta chain was retrieved from a study of T-cell memory formation after mild COVID-19. About the research overall: TCR clusters were mostly donor specific. Study-wide results and caveats: Detection of some responders pre-infection suggested pre-existing cross-reactive memory T cells participated.

Trimming stripped 1 base from V and 2 bases from J, with 9 bases between. The germline V gene has CDR1 SGHDN and CDR2 FVKESK. The CDR3 has 14 residues. With regard to this clonotype: What it recognizes is unknown.

Using its own MiXCR run on the 5' RACE reads, TCRdb lists one record per CDR3 protein. There are 350,000 to 450,000 distinct CDR3 sequences in the sample; under 30% occur only once, and roughly 14% lies in the top ten. The sequence was collected from an adult woman who had mild COVID-19 (a few samples of this study predate the infection). Cell type and time point are not known. J is TRBJ2-7 and V is TRBV14; D may be TRBD1 or TRBD2 (5 bases each). Material for sequencing was PBMCs or a T cell subset sorted from them (not recorded which). Here the CDR3 reads CASSQVQGPYEQYF. DNA for the CDR3: TGTGCCAGCAGCCAAGTTCAGGGACCCTACGAGCAGTACTTC.